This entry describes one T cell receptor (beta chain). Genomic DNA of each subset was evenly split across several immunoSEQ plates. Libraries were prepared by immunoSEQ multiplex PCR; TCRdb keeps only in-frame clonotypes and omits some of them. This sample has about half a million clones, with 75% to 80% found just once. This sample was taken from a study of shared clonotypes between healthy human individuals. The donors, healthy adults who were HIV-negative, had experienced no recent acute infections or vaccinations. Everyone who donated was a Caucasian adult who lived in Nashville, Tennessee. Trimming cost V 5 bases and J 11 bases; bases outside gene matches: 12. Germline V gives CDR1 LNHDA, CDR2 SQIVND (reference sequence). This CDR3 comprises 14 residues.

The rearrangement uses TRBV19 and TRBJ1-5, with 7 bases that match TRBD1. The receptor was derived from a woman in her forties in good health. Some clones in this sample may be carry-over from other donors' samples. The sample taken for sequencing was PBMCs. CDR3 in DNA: TGTGCCAGTAGTGGACAGGCCCTACTTAATGCCCAGCATTTT. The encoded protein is CASSGQALLNAQHF.